The next 20 T cell receptor beta chains were all read from a single sample in a study of T cell changes during pregnancy in multiple sclerosis. Clones were sequenced by immunoSEQ multiplex PCR, and TCRdb holds only the in-frame ones, with some missing. Among some 77,000 clones listed, more than 85% were seen once. Sequenced material: peripheral blood, taken after pregnancy. The source is a female donor in good health, enrolled as a control in a pregnancy study.

The chain joins TRBV6-1 to TRBJ2-7; TRBD1 matches at 8 bases. CDR3 length equals 15 residues. CDR1 and CDR2 from the germline V gene are MNHNS and SASEGT. With V trimmed by 6 bases and J by 6 bases, 13 bases remained unmatched. CDR3 residues: CASRVQGAAMAEQYF. The DNA for the CDR3 is TGTGCCAGCAGGGTTCAGGGGGCGGCTATGGCCGAGCAGTACTTC.

The gene calls are TRBV7-8 and TRBJ1-1; 10 positions agree with TRBD1. CDR3 size: 16 residues. Germline loops: CDR1 SGHVS, CDR2 FQNEAQ. The J segment lost 1 base and the V segment lost 4 bases, leaving 6 bases of the junction unmatched. CDR3 in amino acids: CASSYRDRGWNTEAFF. Here the CDR3 DNA reads TGTGCCAGCAGCTACAGGGACAGGGGCTGGAACACTGAAGCTTTCTTT.

V gene TRBV30 combines with J gene TRBJ2-5; D gene uncertain. From germline, CDR1 is GTSNPN and CDR2 SVGIG (reference sequence). This CDR3 comprises 12 residues. V was shortened by 3 bases and J by 0 bases, with 5 bases between the two germline ends. This CDR3 is CAWRGYQETQYF. The DNA of the CDR3 is TGTGCCTGGAGGGGCTACCAAGAGACCCAGTACTTC.

The chain combines TRBV7-2 with TRBJ1-4; 7 positions agree with TRBD1. The germline gives CDR1 SGHTA, CDR2 FQGNSA. V shed 6 bases and J 2 bases; nucleotides not matched to a gene: 9. This CDR3 contains 16 residues. The CDR3 region is CASSPEGAVTNEKLFF. DNA for the CDR3: TGTGCCAGCAGTCCAGAGGGGGCGGTGACTAATGAAAAACTGTTTTTT. Full variable domain (missing parts from reference TRBV7-2 and TRBJ1-4): GAGVSQSPSNKVTEKGKDVELRCDPISGHTALYWYRQSLGQGLEFLIYFQGNSAPDKSGLPSDRFSAERTGGSVSTLTIQRTQQEDSAVYLCASSPEGAVTNEKLFFGSGTQLSVL.

This clone was picked up one time. The chain links TRBV2 to TRBJ2-6; tentative D call: TRBD1 (6 bases). Looked up from germline, CDR1 is SNHLY and CDR2 is FYNNEI. Trimming left V 8 bases short and J 4 bases short, with 12 bases between. This CDR3 spans 14 amino acids. The CDR3, as DNA: TGTGCCAGCCGCAGGGGCCCCGGGGCCAACGTCCTGACTTTC. Its protein product is CASRRGPGANVLTF.

This clone was counted between two and nine times. This rearrangement joins TRBV4-2 to TRBJ2-5; D possibly corresponds to TRBD1 (5 bases). The CDR3 spans 14 residues. With 1 base removed from V and 3 bases from J, the gap between germline ends came to 9 bases. Germline CDR1 and CDR2: LGHNA and YNFKEQ. CDR3: CASSQGTREETQYF. CDR3 DNA sequence: TGTGCCAGCAGCCAAGGAACCAGGGAAGAGACCCAGTACTTC.

The rearrangement links TRBV7-2 to TRBJ1-3, with 7 bases aligning to TRBD1. The V gene end was trimmed by 5 bases and the J gene end by 0 bases; junction bases not matched to a gene: 10. This CDR3 has 17 amino acids. Germline CDR1 SGHTA, CDR2 FQGNSA. This CDR3 is CASSQNRGISSGNTIYF. CDR3 bases: TGTGCCAGCAGCCAAAACAGGGGAATCTCCTCTGGAAACACCATATATTTT.

The gene calls are TRBV5-4 and TRBJ1-4; 9 nucleotides match TRBD1. Germline trimming cut 5 bases from V and 6 bases from J; bases unmatched to any gene: 2. Looked up from germline, CDR1 is SGHNT and CDR2 is YYREEE (reference sequence). The CDR3 loop spans 13 amino acids. The CDR3 loop is CASSRQGDEKLFF. The CDR3 DNA follows: TGTGCCAGCAGTCGACAGGGGGATGAAAAACTGTTTTTT.

This chain uses TRBV27 with TRBJ2-3; 8 bases map to TRBD2. With V trimmed by 7 bases and J by 3 bases, 12 bases remained unmatched. This CDR3 has 16 residues. Per the germline V gene, CDR1 is MNHEY and CDR2 is SMNVEV (reference sequence). The CDR3 DNA reads as TGTGCCAGCAAGGGCGGCGGGGGGCTTAGGACAGATACGCAGTATTTT. Its protein product is CASKGGGGLRTDTQYF.

The chain combines TRBV18 with TRBJ1-5, with a weak D call TRBD1 (5 bases). With 1 base removed from V and 6 bases from J, the gap between germline ends came to 19 bases. The CDR3 is 17 amino acids. The germline gives CDR1 KGHSH, CDR2 LQKENI. In DNA form, the CDR3 reads TGTGCCAGCTCACCACAGTCAGGGCCTCCGGAGGGTCAGCCCCAGCATTTT. Amino acids: CASSPQSGPPEGQPQHF. The variable domain in full, completed from reference TRBV18 and TRBJ1-5, reads NAGVMQNPRHLVRRRGQEARLRCSPMKGHSHVYWYRQLPEEGLKFMVYLQKENIIDESGMPKERFSAEFPKEGPSILRIQQVVRGDSAAYFCASSPQSGPPEGQPQHFGDGTRLSIL.

This chain uses TRBV28 with TRBJ2-3; maybe TRBD1 (6 bases). Per germline, CDR1 MDHEN and CDR2 SYDVKM. V was pared by 3 bases and J by 2 bases, with 15 bases between. This CDR3 has 16 residues. In DNA, the CDR3 is TGTGCCAGCAGTTTCAACAGGGTATCCCACACAGATACGCAGTATTTT. Amino acids: CASSFNRVSHTDTQYF.

J is TRBJ2-1 and V is TRBV29-1; TRBD2 matches at 11 bases. The CDR3 runs to 16 residues. The V and J ends lost 6 bases and 12 bases, in that order; junction bases with no gene match: 19. Germline V lookup: CDR1 SQVTM, CDR2 ANQGSEA. CDR3 protein: CSVPTPSGGPKKVQFF. In DNA form, the CDR3 reads TGCAGCGTCCCCACGCCTAGCGGGGGGCCCAAAAAGGTGCAGTTCTTC.

The J gene is TRBJ2-7, the V gene TRBV10-3; D is possibly TRBD1 (5 bases). The CDR3 is 11 amino acids. Germline assignment: CDR1 ENHRY and CDR2 SYGVKD. The V end lost 9 bases, the J end lost 1 base, and 7 bases lay between the germline ends. This CDR3 reads CAIRGSYEQYF. The DNA for the CDR3 is TGTGCCATTAGGGGTTCCTACGAGCAGTACTTC.

V usage is TRBV28 and J usage is TRBJ1-2, with 8 positions matching TRBD1. V lost 1 base to trimming and J lost 7 bases; unmatched junction nucleotides: 5. Germline values: CDR1 MDHEN, CDR2 SYDVKM. This CDR3 has 14 residues. CDR3 sequence: CASSLFRTGLGYTF. The CDR3 nucleotides read TGTGCCAGCAGTTTATTTCGGACAGGGCTTGGCTACACCTTC.

This chain links TRBV28 with TRBJ1-4, with D maybe TRBD1 (5 bases). This CDR3 region has 12 residues. CDR1 and CDR2 from the germline V gene are MDHEN and SYDVKM. The V and J ends lost 6 bases and 7 bases respectively, with 9 bases between them. DNA for the CDR3: TGTGCCAGCAGGAGGGGAGGTGAAAAACTGTTTTTT. Protein sequence: CASRRGGEKLFF.

The chain links TRBV14 to TRBJ2-2, with D hard to call. Trimming cost V 5 bases and J 8 bases, with 9 bases left between them. CDR1 and CDR2 from the germline V gene are SGHDN and FVKESK. This CDR3 is 12 amino acids long. CDR3 in DNA: TGTGCCAGCAGCGCTCGGTTGGGGGAGCTGTTTTTT. Its protein product is CASSARLGELFF.

The chain has TRBV7-9 and TRBJ2-3; 8 bases align to TRBD2. The V gene end was trimmed by 5 bases and the J gene end by 0 bases; junction bases not matched to a gene: 1. The CDR3 totals 14 residues. Germline loops: CDR1 SEHNR, CDR2 FQNEAQ (reference sequence). The DNA of the CDR3 is TGTGCCAGCAGCACGGGGGGGAGCACAGATACGCAGTATTTT. Protein product: CASSTGGSTDTQYF. Complete variable domain (other parts from reference TRBV7-9 and TRBJ2-3): DTGVSQNPRHKITKRGQNVTFRCDPISEHNRLYWYRQTLGQGPEFLTYFQNEAQLEKSRLLSDRFSAERPKGSFSTLEIQRTEQGDSAMYLCASSTGGSTDTQYFGPGTRLTVL.

The table lists this clone with a count of one. The rearrangement uses TRBV6-5 and TRBJ1-1, with no clear D. Germline V gene lookup returns CDR1 MNHEY and CDR2 SVGAGI. The CDR3 contains 13 residues. Trimming pared 8 bases from V and 1 base from J, leaving 11 bases between. CDR3 in DNA: TGTGCCAGCTTAGGACTTCCGAACACTGAAGCTTTCTTT. Its protein product is CASLGLPNTEAFF.

The gene calls are TRBV11-2 and TRBJ2-1; possibly TRBD1 for D (6 bases). The V and J ends lost 3 bases and 0 bases respectively, with 12 bases between them. The length of the CDR3 is 16 residues. Germline V CDR1 and CDR2: SGHAT, FQNNGV. DNA of the CDR3: TGTGCCAGCAGCTTCGGCAGGGGTGGCTCCTACAATGAGCAGTTCTTC. As protein: CASSFGRGGSYNEQFF.

V is TRBV6-1 and J is TRBJ1-5; a possible D gene is TRBD1 (5 bases). The CDR3 spans 13 residues. Germline CDR1 reads MNHNS; CDR2 reads SASEGT. Deletions cut 3 bases from V and 5 bases from J, with 8 bases between. CDR3 amino acids: CASSDRGDQPQHF. The CDR3 DNA is TGTGCCAGCAGTGACCGGGGGGATCAGCCCCAGCATTTT.